Listed below are T cell receptor beta chains from one sample, sequenced in a study of T cell responses to AZD1222 COVID-19 vaccine. Clones were sequenced by immunoSEQ multiplex PCR, and TCRdb holds only the in-frame ones, with some missing. The table has some 42,000 clones, approximately 83% seen once; the top ten hold 15% to 20%. This sample comprised peripheral blood, obtained 28 days after the second AZD1222 dose. These receptor sequences come from an adult who received the AZD1222 COVID-19 vaccine. CDR3s include the opening cysteine and the closing phenylalanine or tryptophan. Only some rows state a clone size, as once, few, many or a class for expanded clones.

j_gene: TRBJ2-1
v_gene: TRBV5-1
abundance: .
CDR3aa: CASSLALTARTYEQFF

j_gene: TRBJ1-4
v_gene: TRBV3-1/TRBV3-2
abundance: .
CDR3aa: CASSREGEKLFF

j_gene: TRBJ2-7
v_gene: TRBV12-2
abundance: .
CDR3aa: CASRLPRTGTSGEAYEQYF

j_gene: TRBJ1-6
v_gene: TRBV18
abundance: .
CDR3aa: CASSADRTFPPGDSPLHF

j_gene: TRBJ1-2
v_gene: TRBV6-1
abundance: few
CDR3aa: CASSEWGNYGYTF

j_gene: TRBJ2-6
v_gene: TRBV18
abundance: .
CDR3aa: CASSPGQASSGANVLTF

j_gene: TRBJ2-3
v_gene: TRBV18
abundance: .
CDR3aa: CASSPPSGLRTDTQYF

j_gene: TRBJ2-1
v_gene: TRBV19
abundance: .
CDR3aa: CASIQAGAGGRNEQFF

j_gene: TRBJ2-2
v_gene: TRBV6-5
abundance: .
CDR3aa: CASSYRAQLFF

j_gene: TRBJ1-6
v_gene: TRBV7-9
abundance: few
CDR3aa: CASSSGQFNSPLHF

j_gene: TRBJ1-2
v_gene: TRBV5-4
abundance: .
CDR3aa: CASSLGQTYGYTF

j_gene: TRBJ2-3
v_gene: TRBV4-2
abundance: .
CDR3aa: CASSQDARPSGGATDTQYF

j_gene: TRBJ2-1
v_gene: TRBV7-6
abundance: .
CDR3aa: CASSLGHSSYEQFF

j_gene: TRBJ1-1
v_gene: TRBV28
abundance: .
CDR3aa: CASATTPIPEAFF

j_gene: TRBJ2-7
v_gene: TRBV3-1/TRBV3-2
abundance: .
CDR3aa: CASSQAASGQARQYF

j_gene: TRBJ2-1
v_gene: TRBV27
abundance: .
CDR3aa: CASSLTWLRGAYNEQFF

j_gene: TRBJ1-3
v_gene: TRBV5-4
abundance: .
CDR3aa: CASSLDRGNTIYF

j_gene: TRBJ1-5
v_gene: TRBV28
abundance: .
CDR3aa: CASSLRHRSGNQPQHF

j_gene: TRBJ2-5
v_gene: TRBV19
abundance: .
CDR3aa: CASSPRTEKETQYF

j_gene: TRBJ1-5
v_gene: TRBV6-6
abundance: .
CDR3aa: CASMAGGGDSNQPQHF

j_gene: TRBJ2-1
v_gene: TRBV16
abundance: .
CDR3aa: CASSQGGGEQFF

j_gene: TRBJ1-1
v_gene: TRBV2
abundance: .
CDR3aa: CASSLGQALLTEAFF

j_gene: TRBJ2-7
v_gene: TRBV7-9
abundance: once
CDR3aa: CASLGGQGAGYEQYF

j_gene: TRBJ1-1
v_gene: TRBV7-8
abundance: medium-sized
CDR3aa: CASSFYRRDETFF

j_gene: TRBJ1-6
v_gene: TRBV19
abundance: .
CDR3aa: CASSETGTGVSPLHF

j_gene: TRBJ1-4
v_gene: TRBV5-1
abundance: .
CDR3aa: CASSPDRVEKLFF

j_gene: TRBJ1-4
v_gene: TRBV6-6
abundance: .
CDR3aa: CASSPGQKLFF

j_gene: TRBJ1-4
v_gene: TRBV3-1/TRBV3-2
abundance: once
CDR3aa: CASSQVGTTNEKLFF

j_gene: TRBJ1-6
v_gene: TRBV7-9
abundance: .
CDR3aa: CASSRGQNNSPLHF

j_gene: TRBJ1-2
v_gene: TRBV28
abundance: .
CDR3aa: CASGKMSYGYTF

j_gene: TRBJ1-4
v_gene: TRBV30
abundance: .
CDR3aa: CAWSRIGVATNEKLFF

j_gene: TRBJ1-2
v_gene: TRBV6-5
abundance: once
CDR3aa: CASSPAATPSGYTF

j_gene: TRBJ1-1
v_gene: TRBV3-1/TRBV3-2
abundance: .
CDR3aa: CASSHFAGQGNTEAFF

j_gene: TRBJ1-3
v_gene: TRBV9
abundance: .
CDR3aa: CASSVEGAGNTIYF

j_gene: TRBJ2-7
v_gene: TRBV29-1
abundance: .
CDR3aa: CSVELQRFEQYF

j_gene: TRBJ1-3
v_gene: TRBV10-3
abundance: .
CDR3aa: CAISAQGSRNTIYF

j_gene: TRBJ1-3
v_gene: TRBV5-1
abundance: .
CDR3aa: CASSLSPGAGNTIYF

j_gene: TRBJ1-5
v_gene: TRBV29-1
abundance: .
CDR3aa: CSVGVAGGEPQHF

j_gene: TRBJ2-1
v_gene: TRBV5-1
abundance: .
CDR3aa: CASSLEASLLYNEQFF

j_gene: TRBJ1-6
v_gene: TRBV6-1
abundance: medium-sized
CDR3aa: CASSERGSWSPLHF

j_gene: TRBJ1-1
v_gene: TRBV29-1
abundance: .
CDR3aa: CSVGASAGTEAFF

j_gene: TRBJ1-2
v_gene: TRBV12-5
abundance: .
CDR3aa: CASGTPQGSNYGYTF

j_gene: TRBJ1-2
v_gene: TRBV10-3
abundance: .
CDR3aa: CAIKVRGNYGYTF

j_gene: TRBJ2-1
v_gene: TRBV5-1
abundance: once
CDR3aa: CASSLAGGTSLFF

j_gene: TRBJ1-2
v_gene: TRBV10-3
abundance: .
CDR3aa: CAISPPGQGYGYTF

j_gene: TRBJ2-2
v_gene: TRBV12-1
abundance: .
CDR3aa: CASSFGTANTGELFF

j_gene: TRBJ1-1
v_gene: TRBV9
abundance: .
CDR3aa: CASSGGRGTEAFF

j_gene: TRBJ1-5
v_gene: TRBV4-1
abundance: .
CDR3aa: CASSQDPPGINQPQHF

j_gene: TRBJ1-5
v_gene: TRBV30
abundance: .
CDR3aa: CAWKGGNVGQPQHF

j_gene: TRBJ2-3
v_gene: TRBV5-1
abundance: .
CDR3aa: CASSLEGRGTRGTDTQYF

j_gene: TRBJ2-1
v_gene: TRBV18
abundance: .
CDR3aa: CASSPRAADAYNEQFF

j_gene: TRBJ2-1
v_gene: TRBV24-1
abundance: .
CDR3aa: CATSDSGTPMNEQFF